This TCR beta chain was retrieved from a study of T cells in women clearing cervical HPV infection. In the study overall: Controls' single incident HPV16 infection cleared within 12 months without precancer.

Produced via immunoSEQ multiplex PCR; TCRdb's table is partial and in-frame only. With 31,000 or so clones in the sample, the ten largest clones hold around 6.8%. Trimming pared 5 bases from V and 0 bases from J, leaving 12 bases between. The CDR3 has 15 amino acids. CDR1 is SNHLY, CDR2 FYNNEI, per germline. Study-level findings and limits: Cases and controls were distinguished at AUC 0.83 by richness and V genes.

Regarding this clone: The antigen remains undetermined. Coverage ceases 3 residues before the CDR3 finishes, and the germline J gene fills in the end.

The clonotype originates from a woman aged 18 to 75 with a cervical HPV16 infection that either progressed to CIN3+ or cleared (not recorded which). Sequenced: blood buffy coat. The rearrangement links TRBV2 to TRBJ2-3; possible D gene TRBD1, 6 bases. CDR3 DNA, as far as it was read: TGTGCCAGCAGTAGGACAGTCTCTAGCACAGATACG. Encoded protein: CASSRTVSSTDT. Given in full, the CDR3 is CASSRTVSSTDTQYF.